Here is one T cell receptor beta chain with its context. Its matching antigen is unknown. The treatment was: oral pan-JAK inhibitor, 5-10 mg twice daily. The source of the sample is a study of CD8+ T cells in alopecia areata. Study details: Treated patients were given oral tofacitinib, which was dosed at 5 to 10 mg twice daily. The drug, tofacitinib, lasted 6 to 18 months, followed by 6 months off drug. Percentage of affected scalp area was the basis on which treated patients' severity was scored.

Germline lookup yields CDR1 SGHTA and CDR2 FQGNSA. The V and J ends lost 5 bases and 1 base, in that order; junction bases with no gene match: 8. This CDR3 is 15 amino acids long. Following RNA extraction, reverse transcription yielded cDNA that acted as the sequencing template. Sequencing used immunoSEQ multiplex PCR; TCRdb keeps in-frame clones, though not all of them. The table lists some 220,000 clones, more than 45% of them singletons. General study results and limits: Compared with normal scalp, lesional scalp had higher clonality and more expanded CD8+ clones.

Specimen: CD4+ T cells sorted from blood, collected at week 4, from a patient treated with tofacitinib. This sequence was found in a human donor with alopecia areata. The chain carries TRBV7-2 and TRBJ2-7, with TRBD1 identical over 7 bases. The CDR3 DNA is TGTGCCAGCAGCCTTGGGACAGACGCATCCTACGAGCAGTACTTC. This gives the protein CASSLGTDASYEQYF.